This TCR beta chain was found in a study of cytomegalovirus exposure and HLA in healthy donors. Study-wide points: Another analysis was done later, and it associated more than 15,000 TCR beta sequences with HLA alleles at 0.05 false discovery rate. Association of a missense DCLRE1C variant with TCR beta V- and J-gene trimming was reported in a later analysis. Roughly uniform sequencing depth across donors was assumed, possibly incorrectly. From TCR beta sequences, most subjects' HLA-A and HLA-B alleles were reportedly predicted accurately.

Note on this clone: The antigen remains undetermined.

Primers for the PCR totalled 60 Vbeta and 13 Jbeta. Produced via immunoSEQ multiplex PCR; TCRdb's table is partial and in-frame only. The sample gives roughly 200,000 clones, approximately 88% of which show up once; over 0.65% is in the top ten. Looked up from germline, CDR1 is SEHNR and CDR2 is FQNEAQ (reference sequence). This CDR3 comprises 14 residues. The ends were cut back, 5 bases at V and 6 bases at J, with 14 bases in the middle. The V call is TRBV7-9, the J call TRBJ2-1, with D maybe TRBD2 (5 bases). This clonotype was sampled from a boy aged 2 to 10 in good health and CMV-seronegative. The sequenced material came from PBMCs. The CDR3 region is CASSPGKLLNEQFF. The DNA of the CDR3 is TGTGCCAGCAGCCCCGGGAAGCTCCTCAATGAGCAGTTCTTC.